This T cell receptor beta chain stems from a study of shared clonotypes between healthy human individuals. Study results and caveats: Specimens sampled were limited to blood, with tissue repertoires likely differing.

Germline V gene data show CDR1 as MNHEY and CDR2 as SVGAGI. Trimming removed 6 bases from V and 9 bases from J, with 15 bases in between. CDR3 length equals 13 residues. Researchers ran the assay at a deep level. Here immunoSEQ multiplex PCR was the method, and the copy in TCRdb shows in-frame clones only, minus some. Counted here are fewer than 1.6 million clones, roughly 98.5% occurring once; the ten biggest clones make up 0.36%. Worth noting for this clone: Its antigen is currently unknown.

This TCR derives from a man under 40 in good health. The J gene is TRBJ2-1, the V gene TRBV6-5; D possibly matches TRBD1 or TRBD2 (5 bases each). Sequencing used naive CD4+ T cells sorted from blood. The subset here: CD45RA+ positively selected. CDR3 region: CASSPPGTVEQFF. The CDR3 bases are TGTGCCAGCAGCCCTCCGGGGACCGTTGAGCAGTTCTTC.